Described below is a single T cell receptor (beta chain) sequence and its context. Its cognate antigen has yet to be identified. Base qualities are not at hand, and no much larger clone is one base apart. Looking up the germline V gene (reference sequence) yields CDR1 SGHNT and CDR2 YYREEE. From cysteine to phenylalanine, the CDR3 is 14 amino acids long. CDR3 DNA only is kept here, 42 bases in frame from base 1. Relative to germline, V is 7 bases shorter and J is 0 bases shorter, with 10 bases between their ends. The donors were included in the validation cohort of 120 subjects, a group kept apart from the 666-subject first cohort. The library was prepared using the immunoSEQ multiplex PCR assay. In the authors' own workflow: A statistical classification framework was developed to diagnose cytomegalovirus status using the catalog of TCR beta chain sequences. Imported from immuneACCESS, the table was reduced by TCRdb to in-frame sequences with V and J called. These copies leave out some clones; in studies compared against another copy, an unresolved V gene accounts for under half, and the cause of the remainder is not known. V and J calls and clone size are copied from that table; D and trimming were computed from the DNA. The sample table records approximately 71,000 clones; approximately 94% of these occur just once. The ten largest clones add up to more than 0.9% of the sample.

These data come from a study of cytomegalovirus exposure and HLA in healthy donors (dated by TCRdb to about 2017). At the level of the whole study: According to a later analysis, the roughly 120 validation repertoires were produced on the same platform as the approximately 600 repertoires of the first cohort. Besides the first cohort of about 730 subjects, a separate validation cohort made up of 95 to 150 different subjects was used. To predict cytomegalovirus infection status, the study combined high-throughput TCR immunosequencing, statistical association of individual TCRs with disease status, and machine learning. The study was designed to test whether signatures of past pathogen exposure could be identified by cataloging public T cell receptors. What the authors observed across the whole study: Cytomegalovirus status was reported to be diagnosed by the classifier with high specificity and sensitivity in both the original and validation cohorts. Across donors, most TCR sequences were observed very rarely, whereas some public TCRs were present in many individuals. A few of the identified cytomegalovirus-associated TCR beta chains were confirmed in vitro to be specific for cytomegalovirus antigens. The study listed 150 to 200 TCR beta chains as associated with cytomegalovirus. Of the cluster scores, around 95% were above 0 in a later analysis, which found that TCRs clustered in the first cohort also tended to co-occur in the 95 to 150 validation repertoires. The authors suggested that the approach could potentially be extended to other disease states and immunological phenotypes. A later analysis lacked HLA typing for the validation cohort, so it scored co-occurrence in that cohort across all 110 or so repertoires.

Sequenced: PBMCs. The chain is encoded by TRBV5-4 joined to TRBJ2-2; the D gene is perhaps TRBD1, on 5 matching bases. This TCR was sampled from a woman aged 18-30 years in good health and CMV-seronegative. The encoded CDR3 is CASGADTNTGELFF. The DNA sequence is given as TGTGCCAGCGGGGCAGACACGAACACCGGGGAGCTGTTTTTT.